This T cell receptor (beta chain) emerged from a study of vaccination effects on CD4 cells after COVID-19. With respect to this clone: The antigen remains unidentified.

The CDR3 loop spans 15 amino acids. Trimming stripped 0 bases from V and 2 bases from J, with 11 bases between. In germline, CDR1 is SGHRS, CDR2 YFSETQ. Only in-frame clones appear in the TCRdb table, and some are missing; sequencing was by immunoSEQ multiplex PCR. The table records about 73,000 clones, 65% to 80% of them present only once. Before any sequencing was done, the ViraFEST assay used viral peptide pools to expand antigen-specific CD4+ T cells. Isolating CD4+ T cells followed about 11 days of culture. Vaccinated recipients, who were negative for nucleocapsid antibodies, had no history of SARS-CoV-2 infection.

This rearrangement joins TRBV5-1 to TRBJ1-1; D unclear. The input for sequencing was CD4+ T cells from PBMCs cultured with HCoV-NL63 spike peptides, taken before COVID-19 vaccination. This receptor was obtained from a human donor who received a COVID-19 vaccine. The DNA for the CDR3 is TGCGCCAGCAGCTTGGTAGCTGAGGGAAACACTGAAGCTTTCTTT. Translation: CASSLVAEGNTEAFF.